A single sample gave rise to the 16 T cell receptor beta chains below, sequenced in a study of patients and donors after allogeneic stem cell transplantation. TCRdb used MiXCR to reprocess the RT-PCR reads, holding one entry per CDR3 protein. The sample consists of roughly 880,000 distinct CDR3 sequences, over 15% of them appearing once. The sample taken for sequencing was blood, either unsorted or a sorted T cell fraction (not recorded which). These TCRs come from a human donor who was either an allogeneic HSCT recipient or a stem cell or donor lymphocyte infusion donor (not recorded which). It is not recorded whose cells these are; they may come from a transplant donor.

The chain is built from TRBV20-1 and TRBJ1-2; tentative D call: TRBD1 (5 bases). Germline assignment: CDR1 DFQATT and CDR2 SNEGSKA (reference sequence). V was shortened by 2 bases and J by 8 bases, with 15 bases between the two germline ends. The CDR3 consists of 13 residues. The CDR3 region is CSARQGSALGYTF. CDR3 in DNA: TGCAGTGCTAGACAGGGATCGGCATTAGGCTACACCTTC.

The sample holds a few counts of this clonotype. The DNA for the CDR3 is TGCAGTGCTAGGCCCCCCGAAAACTATGGCTACACCTTC. Amino acid sequence: CSARPPENYGYTF. The chain links TRBV20-1 to TRBJ1-2, with D unclear. V lost 3 bases and J 2 bases, leaving 10 bases between the germline ends. Germline V gene sequence: CDR1 DFQATT, CDR2 SNEGSKA (reference sequence). The CDR3 loop spans 13 amino acids.

The chain joins TRBV9 to TRBJ2-5; the match to TRBD2 covers 10 bases. CDR1 and CDR2 from the germline V gene are SGDLS and YYNGEE. This CDR3 is built from 14 residues. V shed 4 bases and J 4 bases; nucleotides not matched to a gene: 4. DNA of the CDR3: TGTGCCAGCAGCATCAGCGGGGGGGCAGAGACCCAGTACTTC. Translated, it gives CASSISGGAETQYF.

The rearrangement links TRBV28 to TRBJ2-7; D call uncertain. V was shortened by 3 bases and J by 0 bases, with 9 bases between the two germline ends. The CDR3 sequence is 14 residues long. The germline CDR1 and CDR2 sequences are MDHEN and SYDVKM. The CDR3 reads CASSFSVSSYEQYF. The CDR3 DNA reads as TGTGCCAGCAGTTTCTCGGTGAGCTCCTACGAGCAGTACTTC.

In its sample, this clonotype was seen a few times. The chain combines TRBV6-2 or TRBV6-3 with TRBJ2-1; 14 nucleotides match TRBD2. The J segment lost 0 bases and the V segment lost 7 bases, leaving 5 bases of the junction unmatched. The CDR3 loop spans 17 amino acids. Per germline, CDR1 MNHEY and CDR2 SVGEGT. CDR3 coding DNA: TGTGCCAGCATGGGACTAGCGGGGGCGAGCTCCTACAATGAGCAGTTCTTC. Protein: CASMGLAGASSYNEQFF.

This chain connects TRBV18 to TRBJ2-3; D unclear. This CDR3 region has 13 residues. Germline V gene sequence: CDR1 KGHSH, CDR2 LQKENI. V lost 6 bases, J lost 5 bases, and 12 bases lay in between. CDR3 sequence: CASSLYWGDTQYF. CDR3 sequence (DNA): TGTGCCAGCTCGCTGTACTGGGGAGATACGCAGTATTTT. The entire variable domain, with the rest obtained from reference TRBV18 and TRBJ2-3, is as follows: NAGVMQNPRHLVRRRGQEARLRCSPMKGHSHVYWYRQLPEEGLKFMVYLQKENIIDESGMPKERFSAEFPKEGPSILRIQQVVRGDSAAYFCASSLYWGDTQYFGPGTRLTVL.

This chain uses TRBV5-6 with TRBJ2-7, with 7 bases aligning to TRBD2. The CDR3 is 15 residues long. Germline values: CDR1 SGHDT, CDR2 YYEEEE. Trimming cost V 3 bases and J 2 bases; bases outside gene matches: 8. CDR3 loop: CASSSVGGDTYEQYF. The CDR3 DNA is TGTGCCAGCAGCTCAGTGGGGGGGGATACCTACGAGCAGTACTTC.

The CDR3 sequence: CASSLGGAHNEKLFF. The CDR3 coding sequence is TGTGCCAGCAGCTTAGGGGGGGCACATAATGAAAAACTGTTTTTT. The chain recombines TRBV7-2 with TRBJ1-4; D is perhaps TRBD1 (6 bases). Deletions cut 1 base from V and 4 bases from J, with 10 bases between. This CDR3 spans 15 amino acids. The germline V gene has CDR1 SGHTA and CDR2 FQGNSA. The full variable domain, its missing parts supplied by reference TRBV7-2 and TRBJ1-4, is GAGVSQSPSNKVTEKGKDVELRCDPISGHTALYWYRQSLGQGLEFLIYFQGNSAPDKSGLPSDRFSAERTGGSVSTLTIQRTQQEDSAVYLCASSLGGAHNEKLFFGSGTQLSVL.

V and J are TRBV12-3 or TRBV12-4 and TRBJ1-2; perhaps TRBD1 as D (5 bases). V dropped 2 bases and J dropped 6 bases, with 7 bases sitting between them. The CDR3 loop spans 12 amino acids. The CDR3 protein is CASSLNRHGYTF. CDR3 bases: TGTGCCAGCAGTTTAAACAGGCATGGCTACACCTTC.

This chain uses TRBV20-1 with TRBJ2-3; D is perhaps TRBD2 (5 bases). V was shortened by 3 bases and J by 5 bases, with 6 bases between the two germline ends. In germline, CDR1 is DFQATT, CDR2 SNEGSKA (reference sequence). This CDR3 is 11 amino acids long. DNA for the CDR3: TGCAGTGCTAGCGGGGTAGATACGCAGTATTTT. Its protein is CSASGVDTQYF.

This chain links TRBV6-1 with TRBJ2-1; 10 bases map to TRBD2. Germline V gene sequence: CDR1 MNHNS, CDR2 SASEGT. This CDR3 spans 13 amino acids. V dropped 6 bases and J dropped 7; count of bases not matched to a gene: 3. For the CDR3, the DNA is TGTGCCAGCAGAGCGGGGGGGCGGAATGAGCAGTTCTTC. Protein sequence: CASRAGGRNEQFF.

The chain joins TRBV4-1 to TRBJ1-5; D is undetermined. The CDR3 consists of 13 residues. Trimming removed 1 base from V and 3 bases from J, with 4 bases in between. Germline CDR1 reads MGHRA; CDR2 reads YSYEKL. The chain's CDR3 is CASSQVINQPQHF. CDR3 DNA sequence: TGCGCCAGCAGCCAAGTAATCAATCAGCCCCAGCATTTT.

V is TRBV4-1 and J is TRBJ2-1; 9 nucleotides agree with TRBD2. The CDR3 is made up of 19 amino acids. In germline, CDR1 is MGHRA, CDR2 YSYEKL. With V trimmed by 4 bases and J by 0 bases, 13 bases remained unmatched. CDR3 sequence: CASSPLMGRGGSSYNEQFF. The DNA of the CDR3 is TGCGCCAGCAGCCCCCTTATGGGGCGGGGGGGGAGCTCCTACAATGAGCAGTTCTTC.

The V gene is TRBV9, the J gene TRBJ2-1; no definite D call. There are 14 residues in the CDR3. V lost 0 bases to trimming and J lost 5 bases, with 9 bases between them. Germline assignment: CDR1 SGDLS and CDR2 YYNGEE. CDR3 region: CASSVGLTNNEQFF. The CDR3 region has the DNA TGTGCCAGCAGCGTAGGGCTAACCAACAATGAGCAGTTCTTC.

The V and J genes are TRBV2 and TRBJ1-6, with 10 bases aligning to TRBD1. The CDR3 covers 14 residues. Germline loops: CDR1 SNHLY, CDR2 FYNNEI. The CDR3 DNA is TGTGTTAGCCTCCGGGACAGGGGTGGGTCACCCCTCCACTTT. Amino acids: CVSLRDRGGSPLHF.

The chain employs TRBV5-1 and TRBJ2-7; 9 bases are shared with TRBD2. The germline V gene has CDR1 SGHRS and CDR2 YFSETQ. After removal of 5 bases from V and 2 bases from J, the junction contained 5 bases not matched to a gene. CDR3 length equals 14 residues. For the CDR3, the DNA is TGCGCCAGCAGGAAAGGACTAGCGCCCTACGAGCAGTACTTC. Translation gives CASRKGLAPYEQYF.